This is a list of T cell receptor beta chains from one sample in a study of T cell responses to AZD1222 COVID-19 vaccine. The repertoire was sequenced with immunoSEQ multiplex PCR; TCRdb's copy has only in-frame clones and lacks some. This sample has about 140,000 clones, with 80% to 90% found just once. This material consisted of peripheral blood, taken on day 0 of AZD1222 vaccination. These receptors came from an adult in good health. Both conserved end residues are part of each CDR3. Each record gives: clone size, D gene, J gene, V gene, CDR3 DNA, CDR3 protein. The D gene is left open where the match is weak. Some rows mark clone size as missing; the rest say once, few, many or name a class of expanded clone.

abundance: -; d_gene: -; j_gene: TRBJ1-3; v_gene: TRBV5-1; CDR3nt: TGCGCCAGCAGTCGGGACGGTGTCTCTGGAAACACCATATATTTT; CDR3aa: CASSRDGVSGNTIYF
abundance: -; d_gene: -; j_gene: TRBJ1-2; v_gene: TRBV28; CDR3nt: TGTGCCAGCAGTTCCACCGCCCGGGTGGGGGACGACTATGGCTACACCTTC; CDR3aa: CASSSTARVGDDYGYTF
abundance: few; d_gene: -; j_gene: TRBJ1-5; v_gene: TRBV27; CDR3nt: TGTGCCAGCAGTTTCACAGGGCATGGCGGGCCCCAGCATTTT; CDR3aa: CASSFTGHGGPQHF
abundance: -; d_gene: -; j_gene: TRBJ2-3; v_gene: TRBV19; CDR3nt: TGTGCCAGTAGTATCCCAGCGCGATGGGCAGATACGCAGTATTTT; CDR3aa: CASSIPARWADTQYF
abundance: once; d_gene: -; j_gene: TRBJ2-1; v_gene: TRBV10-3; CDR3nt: TGTGCCATCAGTGAAGATTCGACTGACTACAATGAGCAGTTCTTC; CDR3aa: CAISEDSTDYNEQFF
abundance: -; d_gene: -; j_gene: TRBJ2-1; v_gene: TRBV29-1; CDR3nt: TGCAGCGTTTCAGTGGGTGGGGGCTCCTACAATGAGCAGTTCTTC; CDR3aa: CSVSVGGGSYNEQFF
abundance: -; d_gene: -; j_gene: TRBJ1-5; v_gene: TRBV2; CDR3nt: TGTGCCAGCAGTGAGGAGGAGGGTGGGACCTTCTCGCATTTT; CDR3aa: CASSEEEGGTFSHF
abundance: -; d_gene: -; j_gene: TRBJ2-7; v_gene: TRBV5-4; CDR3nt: TGTGCCAGCACCCCGCAAGACTCCTACGAGCAGTACTTC; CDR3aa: CASTPQDSYEQYF
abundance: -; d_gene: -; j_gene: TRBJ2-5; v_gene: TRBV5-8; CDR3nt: TGTGCCAGCAGCCCCTTCGCGATTACAAAAGAGACCCAGTACTTC; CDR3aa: CASSPFAITKETQYF
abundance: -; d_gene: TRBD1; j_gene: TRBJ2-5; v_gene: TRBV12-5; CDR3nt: TGTGCTAGTGGTCACCCGACAGGGCCAGAGACCCAGTACTTC; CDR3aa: CASGHPTGPETQYF
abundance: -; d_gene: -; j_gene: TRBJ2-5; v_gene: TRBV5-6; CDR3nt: TGTGCCAGCAGCCTGATCGCAGGGGTAGAGACCCAGTACTTC; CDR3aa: CASSLIAGVETQYF
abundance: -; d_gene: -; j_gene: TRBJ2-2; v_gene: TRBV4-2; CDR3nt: TGTGCCAGCAGCCAAGATAGGGGCCCCGGGGAGCTGTTTTTT; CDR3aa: CASSQDRGPGELFF
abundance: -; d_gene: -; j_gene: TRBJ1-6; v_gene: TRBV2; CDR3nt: TGTGCCAGCAGTGTGGGCAGGCGAAATTCACCCCTCCACTTT; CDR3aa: CASSVGRRNSPLHF
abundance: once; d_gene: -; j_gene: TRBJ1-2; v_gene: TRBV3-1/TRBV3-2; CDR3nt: TGTGCCAGCAGCTTACTAGGGGGGAATGGCTACACCTTC; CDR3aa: CASSLLGGNGYTF
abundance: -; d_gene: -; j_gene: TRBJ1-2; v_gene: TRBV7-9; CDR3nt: TGTGCCAGCAGCTCGAACAGGGACCCCAACTATGGCTACACCTTC; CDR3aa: CASSSNRDPNYGYTF
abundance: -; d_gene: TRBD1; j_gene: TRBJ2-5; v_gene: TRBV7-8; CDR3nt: TGTGCCAGCAGCCTAAGGACAGGGGGCGGAAAGACCCAGTACTTC; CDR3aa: CASSLRTGGGKTQYF
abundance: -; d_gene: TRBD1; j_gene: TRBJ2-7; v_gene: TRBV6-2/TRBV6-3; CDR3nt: TGTGCCAGCAGTTACGGGACAGGGGGAAACGAGCAGTACTTC; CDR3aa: CASSYGTGGNEQYF
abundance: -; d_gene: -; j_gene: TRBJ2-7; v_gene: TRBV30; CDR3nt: TGTGCCTGGAGTGCCTCGACAGTCTCCTACGAGCAGTACTTC; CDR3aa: CAWSASTVSYEQYF
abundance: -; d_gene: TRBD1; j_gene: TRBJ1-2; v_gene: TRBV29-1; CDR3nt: TGCAGCGCCCCCTCGGGACAGAACTATGGCTACACCTTC; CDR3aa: CSAPSGQNYGYTF
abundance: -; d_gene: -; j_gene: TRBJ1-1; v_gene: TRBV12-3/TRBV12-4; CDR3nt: TGTGCCAGCAGTTTGACCAGGGACACTGAAGCTTTCTTT; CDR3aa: CASSLTRDTEAFF
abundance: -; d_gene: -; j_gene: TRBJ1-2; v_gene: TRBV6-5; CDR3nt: TGTGCCAGCAAGTTCGGCTCAGGTGGGGCCTATGGCTACACCTTC; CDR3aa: CASKFGSGGAYGYTF
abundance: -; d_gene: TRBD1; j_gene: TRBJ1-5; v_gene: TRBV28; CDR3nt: TGTGCCAGCAGTTTCCTGGTTGGGACAGCGAATCAGCCCCAGCATTTT; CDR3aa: CASSFLVGTANQPQHF
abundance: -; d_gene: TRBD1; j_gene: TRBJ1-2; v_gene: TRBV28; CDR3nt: TGTGCCAGCAGTCCACCCAGGGACAGGGTTAGATTAGACTATGGCTACACCTTC; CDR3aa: CASSPPRDRVRLDYGYTF
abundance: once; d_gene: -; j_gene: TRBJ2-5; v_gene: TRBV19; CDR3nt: TGTGCCAGTAGTATAGGTTCAGGGTTCGGGGAGACCCAGTACTTC; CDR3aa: CASSIGSGFGETQYF
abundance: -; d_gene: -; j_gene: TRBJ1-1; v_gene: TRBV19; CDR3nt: TGTGCCAGTAGTATAGAAGACACACCCGGCACTGAAGCTTTCTTT; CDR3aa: CASSIEDTPGTEAFF
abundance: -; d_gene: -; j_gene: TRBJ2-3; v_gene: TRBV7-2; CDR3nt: TGTGCCAGCAGCCCACGGGCGAGGCCACGAGGCCCAGATACGCAGTATTTT; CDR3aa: CASSPRARPRGPDTQYF
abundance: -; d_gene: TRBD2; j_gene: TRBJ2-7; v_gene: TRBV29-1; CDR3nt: TGCAGCGTTGAGCGAGCGGGAGGGGAGTACGAGCAGTACTTC; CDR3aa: CSVERAGGEYEQYF
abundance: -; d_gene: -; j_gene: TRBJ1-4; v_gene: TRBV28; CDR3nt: TGTGCCAGCAAAAATTTAGCAACTAATGAAAAACTGTTTTTT; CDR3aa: CASKNLATNEKLFF
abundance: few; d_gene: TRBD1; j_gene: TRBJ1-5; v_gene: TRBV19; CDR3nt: TGTGCCAGTAGTATAAGGGACAGGGGTCAACAGCCCCAGCATTTT; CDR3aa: CASSIRDRGQQPQHF
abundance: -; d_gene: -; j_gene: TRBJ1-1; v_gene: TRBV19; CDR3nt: TGTGCCAGTAGTCTCAGGGATAAAGGAACTGAAGCTTTCTTT; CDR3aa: CASSLRDKGTEAFF
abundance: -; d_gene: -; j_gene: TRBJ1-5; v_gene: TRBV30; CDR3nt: TGTGCCTGGAGTCGACAGTGGGATCAGCCCCAGCATTTT; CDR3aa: CAWSRQWDQPQHF
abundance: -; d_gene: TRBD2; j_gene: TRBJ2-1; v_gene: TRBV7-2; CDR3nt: TGTGCCAGCAGCTTAAATAGCGGGAGCTCCTACAATGAGCAGTTCTTC; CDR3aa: CASSLNSGSSYNEQFF
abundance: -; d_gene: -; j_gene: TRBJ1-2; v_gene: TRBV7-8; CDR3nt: TGTGCCAGCAGCTTAGCGACAGCTGAGGGCTACACCTTC; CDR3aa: CASSLATAEGYTF
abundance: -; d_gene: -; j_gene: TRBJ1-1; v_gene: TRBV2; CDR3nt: TGTGCCAGCAGTGAAAACTGGAAAGCTTTCTTT; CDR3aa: CASSENWKAFF
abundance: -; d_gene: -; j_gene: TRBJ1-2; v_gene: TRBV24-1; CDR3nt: TGTGCCACCAGTGGGGCGGCTTTTTGGGGCTACACCTTC; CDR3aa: CATSGAAFWGYTF
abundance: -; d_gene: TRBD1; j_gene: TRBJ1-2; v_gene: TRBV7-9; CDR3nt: TGTGCCAGCAGCCAGGCGACAGGGCTGGGCTACACCTTC; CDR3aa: CASSQATGLGYTF
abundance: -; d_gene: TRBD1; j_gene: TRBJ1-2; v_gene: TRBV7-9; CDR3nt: TGTGCCAGCAGCTTACTCCAGGACAGGTGGACCCAGCACTATGGCTACACCTTC; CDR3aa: CASSLLQDRWTQHYGYTF
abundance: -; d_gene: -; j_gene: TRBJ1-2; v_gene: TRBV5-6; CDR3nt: TGTGCCAGCAGCCCGTGGGCGGACCCCTATGGCTACACCTTC; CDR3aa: CASSPWADPYGYTF
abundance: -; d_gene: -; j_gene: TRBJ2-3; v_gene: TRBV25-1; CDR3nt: TGTGCCAGCAGTCTGGCAGATACGCAGTATTTT; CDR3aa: CASSLADTQYF
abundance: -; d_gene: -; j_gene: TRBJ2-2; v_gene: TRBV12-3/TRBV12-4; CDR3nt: TGTGCCAGCAGTTCCATAGGGACCGGGGAGCTGTTTTTT; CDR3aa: CASSSIGTGELFF
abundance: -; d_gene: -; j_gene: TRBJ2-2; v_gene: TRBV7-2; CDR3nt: TGTGCCAGCAGCTTTCGTTCCAGGGTAGGCACCGGGGAGCTGTTTTTT; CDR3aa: CASSFRSRVGTGELFF
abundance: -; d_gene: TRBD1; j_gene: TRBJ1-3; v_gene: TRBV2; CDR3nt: TGTGCCAGCAAAGGGGACAGGGAATTTGGAAACACCATATATTTT; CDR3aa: CASKGDREFGNTIYF
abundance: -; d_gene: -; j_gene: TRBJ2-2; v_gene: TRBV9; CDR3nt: TGTGCCAGCAGCGTAGGGGCAGCCCACACCGGGGAGCTGTTTTTT; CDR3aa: CASSVGAAHTGELFF
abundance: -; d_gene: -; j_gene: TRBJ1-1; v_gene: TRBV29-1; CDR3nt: TGCAGCGTTTGGGGGCGGGTAAACACTGAAGCTTTCTTT; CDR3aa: CSVWGRVNTEAFF
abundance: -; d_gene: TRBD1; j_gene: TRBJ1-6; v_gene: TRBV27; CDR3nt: TGTGCCAGCAGGTACAGGGGGCATAATTCACCCCTCCACTTT; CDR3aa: CASRYRGHNSPLHF
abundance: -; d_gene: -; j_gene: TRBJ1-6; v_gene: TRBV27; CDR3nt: TGTGCCAGCAGACCCGGGGGGCTTGAGAATTCACCCCTCCACTTT; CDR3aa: CASRPGGLENSPLHF
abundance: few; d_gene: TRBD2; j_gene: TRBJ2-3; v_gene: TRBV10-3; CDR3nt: TGTGCCATCAGGAGCGACTTAGGGGCGGGAGGGAGCACAGATACGCAGTATTTT; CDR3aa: CAIRSDLGAGGSTDTQYF
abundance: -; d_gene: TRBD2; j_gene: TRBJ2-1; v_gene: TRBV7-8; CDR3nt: TGTGCCAGCAGCATTGGACTAGCGGGCGAAAATGAGCAGTTCTTC; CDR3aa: CASSIGLAGENEQFF
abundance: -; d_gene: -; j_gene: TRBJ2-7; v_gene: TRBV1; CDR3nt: TGCACCAGCAGCCAAGCCTGGTCCTACGAGCAGTACTTC; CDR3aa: CTSSQAWSYEQYF